These T cell receptor beta chains were read from a single sample in a study of T-cell reconstitution after alpha-beta-depleted transplantation in children. One entry per CDR3 protein results from TCRdb running MiXCR on the PCR reads. The sample contains 90,000 to 100,000 distinct CDR3 sequences, 23% of which appear only once. This specimen was PBMCs, taken before TCRalphabeta/CD19-depleted stem cell transplant. These receptors were taken from a boy between 2 and 10 years old with acute lymphoblastic leukemia, due to receive a stem cell transplant. Both conserved end residues are part of each CDR3. D genes are given only for firm matches. Where a row states a size, it is once, few, many or the class of an expanded clone; other rows omit it.

d_call	v_call	j_call	clone_size	cdr3_nt	cdr3_aa
TRBD1	TRBV2	TRBJ1-6	once	TGTGCCAGCAGGACAGGACAGGGAAATTCACCCCTCCACTTT	CASRTGQGNSPLHF
TRBD1	TRBV5-1	TRBJ1-1	.	TGCGCCAGCAGCCCCTCACAGGGGGCGGGCACTGAAGCTTTCTTT	CASSPSQGAGTEAFF
TRBD2	TRBV29-1	TRBJ2-5	.	TGCAGCGTCCTTAGCGGGAAAGAGACCCAGTACTTC	CSVLSGKETQYF
.	TRBV28	TRBJ2-7	.	TGTGCCAGCAGCCCCGACCCCTCCTGCGAGCAGTACTTC	CASSPDPSCEQYF
TRBD2	TRBV2	TRBJ2-3	.	TGTGCCGGCTCTAGCGGAGTAAATACGCAGTATTTT	CAGSSGVNTQYF
.	TRBV2	TRBJ2-3	.	TGTGCCAGCAGTGTCGGAACTAGCCAAAACACAGATACGCTGTATTTT	CASSVGTSQNTDTLYF
TRBD2	TRBV6-4	TRBJ2-7	.	TGTGCCAGCAGTGGACTAGCGGGCTCCTACGAGCAGTACTTC	CASSGLAGSYEQYF
.	TRBV12-3/TRBV12-4	TRBJ2-3	few	TGTGCCAGCAGTTTAACTAGCACAGATACGCAGTATTTT	CASSLTSTDTQYF
.	TRBV20-1	TRBJ1-1	few	TGCAGTGCTAGGTCGATCAGTGGCCACACTGAAGCTTTCTTT	CSARSISGHTEAFF
.	TRBV28	TRBJ1-1	.	TGTGCCAGCAGCCCGAACCCAGGGGACTCTGAAGCTTTCTTT	CASSPNPGDSEAFF
.	TRBV7-9	TRBJ2-1	few	TGTGCCAGCAGCTTATACCCCACGATAGAGCAGTTCTTC	CASSLYPTIEQFF
TRBD2	TRBV28	TRBJ2-5	.	TGTGCCAGCAGCCCTGGGACTAGCCGTCTCCAAGAGACCCAGTACTTC	CASSPGTSRLQETQYF
.	TRBV7-2	TRBJ2-7	few	TGTGCCAGCAGCCGGCGTGGCGGCGAGCAGTACTTC	CASSRRGGEQYF
TRBD1	TRBV5-1	TRBJ2-1	.	TGCGCCAGCAGCCCCCGGGACAGGGTCTACAATGAGCAGTTCTTC	CASSPRDRVYNEQFF
.	TRBV12-3/TRBV12-4	TRBJ2-5	few	TGTGCCAGCAGTTTTCCGCAGGGTAGTGAGACCCAGTACTTC	CASSFPQGSETQYF
.	TRBV6-2/TRBV6-3	TRBJ2-4	few	TGTGCCAGCAGTTCCGGCTGGACCATTCAGTACTTC	CASSSGWTIQYF
.	TRBV28	TRBJ1-1	.	TGTGCCAGCAGGGGACCGACAGCCTCCTCTGAAGCTTTCTTT	CASRGPTASSEAFF
TRBD1	TRBV29-1	TRBJ2-5	few	TGCAGCGGGACTCGGGACAGGGTTGAGACCCAGTACTTC	CSGTRDRVETQYF
.	TRBV9	TRBJ2-2	many	TGTGCCAGCAGCGTAGGGTCCCCCGGGGAGCTGTTTTTT	CASSVGSPGELFF
.	TRBV2	TRBJ2-7	few	TGTGCCAGCAGAGAAACCGGTTCCAAGGGCGAGCAGTACTTC	CASRETGSKGEQYF
.	TRBV29-1	TRBJ2-7	once	TGCAGCGTTGCAGGACTTCGCCCCTACGAGCAGTACTTC	CSVAGLRPYEQYF
.	TRBV6-1	TRBJ1-5	.	TGTGCCAGCAGTGAAGGAGGCAATCAGCCCCAGCATTTT	CASSEGGNQPQHF
TRBD2	TRBV14	TRBJ2-1	.	TGTGCCAGCAGTCACCCCGGGGGGAGGTCTCACAATGAGCAGTTCTTC	CASSHPGGRSHNEQFF
.	TRBV28	TRBJ1-6	.	TGTGCCAGCACTGGGGGAGGCTCACCCCTCCACTTT	CASTGGGSPLHF
TRBD1	TRBV12-3/TRBV12-4	TRBJ2-7	.	TGTGCCAGCAGTTTCAAGGGGACAGGCGCCTACGAGCAGTACTTC	CASSFKGTGAYEQYF
.	TRBV6-1	TRBJ1-6	few	TGTGCCAGCAGTGAAGTACAGACAAGTTCACCCCTCCACTTT	CASSEVQTSSPLHF
TRBD2	TRBV11-2	TRBJ2-7	few	TGTGCCAGCAGTTACGGAATAGGACTAGCGGGAGTCTCCTACGAGCAGTACTTC	CASSYGIGLAGVSYEQYF
.	TRBV20-1	TRBJ2-1	few	TGCAGTGCTGAGCGGTTATCCTCCTACAATGAGCAGTTCTTC	CSAERLSSYNEQFF
.	TRBV10-1	TRBJ2-3	.	TGCGCCAGCAGTGAAGTGGGGGGAACACGGAGCACAGATACGCAGTATTTT	CASSEVGGTRSTDTQYF
.	TRBV20-1	TRBJ2-1	.	TGCAGTGCTAGGAGCCAGCGGAGATCGTTTGATGAGCAGTTCTTC	CSARSQRRSFDEQFF
.	TRBV20-1	TRBJ2-3	.	TGCAGTGCTTTATACAGGCGACGCACAGATACGCAGTATTTT	CSALYRRRTDTQYF
.	TRBV28	TRBJ2-7	few	TGTGCCAGCAGACCTTGGCAGGGGCACCACGAGCAGTACTTC	CASRPWQGHHEQYF
TRBD2	TRBV30	TRBJ2-3	.	TGTGCCGGGACTAGCGGAGGGGCCAGAAGAGATACGCAGTATTTT	CAGTSGGARRDTQYF
.	TRBV9	TRBJ1-1	few	TGTGCCAGCAGCGTAGACCCAGTGCGGTTGATGAACACTGAAGCTTTCTTT	CASSVDPVRLMNTEAFF
.	TRBV20-1	TRBJ2-7	.	TGCAGTGCTCTTAAATACGACAGGCCCGCCTACGAGCAGTACTTC	CSALKYDRPAYEQYF
TRBD1	TRBV4-3	TRBJ1-4	few	TGCGCCAGCAGCCAAGATACAGGGGATGGAAAACTGTTTTTT	CASSQDTGDGKLFF
.	TRBV20-1	TRBJ2-3	.	TGCAGTGCTAGTGTTGGATACATCTCCCTTAGCACAGATACGCAGTATTTT	CSASVGYISLSTDTQYF
.	TRBV20-1	TRBJ2-3	.	TGCAGTGCTAGGAGCACAGATACGCAGTATTTT	CSARSTDTQYF
TRBD1	TRBV20-1	TRBJ2-2	few	TGCAGTGCTAGAGATCGAGACAGGGTGGCCGGGGAGCTGTTTTTT	CSARDRDRVAGELFF
TRBD1	TRBV28	TRBJ2-7	few	TGTGCCAGCAGTCCCGGGACAGTCTACGAGCAGTACTTC	CASSPGTVYEQYF
.	TRBV9	TRBJ1-1	.	TGTGCCAGCAGCGGAGGGACAAAGTACACTGAAGCTTTCTTT	CASSGGTKYTEAFF